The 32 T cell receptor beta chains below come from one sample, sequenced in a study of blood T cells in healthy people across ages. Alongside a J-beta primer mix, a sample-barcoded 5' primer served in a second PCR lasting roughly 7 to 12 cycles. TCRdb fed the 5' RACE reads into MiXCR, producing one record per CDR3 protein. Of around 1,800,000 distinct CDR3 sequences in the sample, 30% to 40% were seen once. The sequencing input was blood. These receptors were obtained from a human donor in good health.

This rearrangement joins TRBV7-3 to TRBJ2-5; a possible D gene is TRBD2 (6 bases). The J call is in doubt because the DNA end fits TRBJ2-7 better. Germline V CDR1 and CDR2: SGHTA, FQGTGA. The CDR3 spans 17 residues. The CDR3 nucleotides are TGTGCCAGCAGGCCTATATGGGGGAGGCCCCTGACCAACGAGCAGTACTTC. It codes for CASRPIWGRPLTNEQYF.

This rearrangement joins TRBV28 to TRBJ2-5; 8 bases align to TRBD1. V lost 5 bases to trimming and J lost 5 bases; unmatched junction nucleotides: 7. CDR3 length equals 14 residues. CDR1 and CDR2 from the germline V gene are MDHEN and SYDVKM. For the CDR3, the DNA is TGTGCCAGCAGTATACCTACAGGGGGGGAGACCCAGTACTTC. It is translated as CASSIPTGGETQYF.

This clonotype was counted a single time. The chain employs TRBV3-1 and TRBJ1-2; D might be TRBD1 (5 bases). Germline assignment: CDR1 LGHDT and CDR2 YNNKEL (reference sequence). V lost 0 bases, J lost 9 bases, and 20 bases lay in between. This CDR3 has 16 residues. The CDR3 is CASSQDSVNRGARYTF. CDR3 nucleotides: TGTGCCAGCAGCCAAGATTCGGTTAATAGGGGTGCGCGCTACACCTTC.

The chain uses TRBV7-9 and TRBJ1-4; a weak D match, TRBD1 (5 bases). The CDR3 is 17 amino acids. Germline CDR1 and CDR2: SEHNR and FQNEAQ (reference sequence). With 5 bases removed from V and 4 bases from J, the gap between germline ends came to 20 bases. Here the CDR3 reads CASSVGYTGTDNEKLFF. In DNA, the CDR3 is TGTGCCAGCAGCGTAGGATATACCGGGACCGATAATGAAAAACTGTTTTTT.

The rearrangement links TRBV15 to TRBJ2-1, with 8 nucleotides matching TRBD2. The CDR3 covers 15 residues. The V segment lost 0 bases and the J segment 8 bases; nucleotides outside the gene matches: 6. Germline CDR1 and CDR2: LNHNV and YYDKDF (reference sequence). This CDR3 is CATSREPLGRDEQFF. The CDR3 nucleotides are TGTGCCACCAGCAGAGAGCCCCTCGGGAGGGATGAGCAGTTCTTC.

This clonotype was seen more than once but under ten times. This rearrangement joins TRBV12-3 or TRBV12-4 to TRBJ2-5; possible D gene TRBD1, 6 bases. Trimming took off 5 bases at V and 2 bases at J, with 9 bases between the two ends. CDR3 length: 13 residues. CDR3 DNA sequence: TGTGCCAGCAGTGATGACAGGCAAGAGACCCAGTACTTC. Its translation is CASSDDRQETQYF.

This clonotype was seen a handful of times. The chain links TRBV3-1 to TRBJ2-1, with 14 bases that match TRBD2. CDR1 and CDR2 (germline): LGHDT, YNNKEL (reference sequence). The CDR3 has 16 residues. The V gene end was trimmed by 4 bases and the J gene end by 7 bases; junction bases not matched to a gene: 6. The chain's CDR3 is CASSLGGLAGANEQFF. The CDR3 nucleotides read TGTGCCAGCAGCCTGGGGGGACTAGCGGGGGCAAATGAGCAGTTCTTC.

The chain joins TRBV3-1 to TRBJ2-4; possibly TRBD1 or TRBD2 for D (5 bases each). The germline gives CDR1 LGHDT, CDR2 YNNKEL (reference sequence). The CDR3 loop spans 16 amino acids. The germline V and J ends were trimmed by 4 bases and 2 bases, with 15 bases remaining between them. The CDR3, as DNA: TGTGCCAGCAGCCTCCCCGCCGGGGCTTCCAAAAACATTCAGTACTTC. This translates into CASSLPAGASKNIQYF. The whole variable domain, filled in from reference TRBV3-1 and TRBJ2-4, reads DTAVSQTPKYLVTQMGNDKSIKCEQNLGHDTMYWYKQDSKKFLKIMFSYNNKELIINETVPNRFSPKSPDKAHLNLHINSLELGDSAVYFCASSLPAGASKNIQYFGAGTRLSVL.

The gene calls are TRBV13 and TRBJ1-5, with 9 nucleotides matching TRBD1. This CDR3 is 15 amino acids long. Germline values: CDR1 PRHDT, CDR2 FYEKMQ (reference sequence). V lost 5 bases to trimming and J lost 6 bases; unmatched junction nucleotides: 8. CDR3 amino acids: CASSNSGTGPQPQHF. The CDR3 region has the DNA TGTGCCAGCAGCAATAGCGGGACAGGGCCTCAGCCCCAGCATTTT.

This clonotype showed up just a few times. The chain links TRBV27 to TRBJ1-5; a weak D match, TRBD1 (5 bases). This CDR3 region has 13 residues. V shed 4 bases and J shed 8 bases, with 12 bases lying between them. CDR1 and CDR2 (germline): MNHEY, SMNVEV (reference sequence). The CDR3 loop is CASSWGPVKPQHF. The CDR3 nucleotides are TGTGCCAGCAGTTGGGGACCGGTGAAGCCCCAGCATTTT.

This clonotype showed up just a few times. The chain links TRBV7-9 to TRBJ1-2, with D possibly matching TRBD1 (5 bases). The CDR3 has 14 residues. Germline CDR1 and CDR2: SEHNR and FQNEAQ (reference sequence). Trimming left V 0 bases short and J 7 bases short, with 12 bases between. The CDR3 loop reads CASSLASQDLGYTF. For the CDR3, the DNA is TGTGCCAGCAGCTTAGCATCACAGGACCTTGGCTACACCTTC.

CDR3 coding DNA: TGTGCCAGCAGCCTGGGGACTAGGGTCAATGAGCAGTTCTTC. Translation: CASSLGTRVNEQFF. This rearrangement joins TRBV5-5 to TRBJ2-1; 8 positions match TRBD2. The CDR3 has 14 amino acids. Germline lookup yields CDR1 SGHKS and CDR2 YYEKEE (reference sequence). After removal of 4 bases from V and 6 bases from J, the junction contained 6 bases not matched to a gene.

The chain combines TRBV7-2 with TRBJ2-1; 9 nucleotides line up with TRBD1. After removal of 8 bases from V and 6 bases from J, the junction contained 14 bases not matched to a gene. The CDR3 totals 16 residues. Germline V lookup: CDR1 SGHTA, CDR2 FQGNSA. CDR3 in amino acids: CASHYKLGQGINEQFF. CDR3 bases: TGTGCCAGCCATTACAAGTTGGGACAGGGAATCAATGAGCAGTTCTTC.

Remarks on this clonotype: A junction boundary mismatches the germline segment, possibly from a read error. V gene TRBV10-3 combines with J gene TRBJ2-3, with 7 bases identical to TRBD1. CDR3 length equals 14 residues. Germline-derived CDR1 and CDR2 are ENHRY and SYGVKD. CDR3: CAIRDRMPTDAQYF. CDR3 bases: TGTGCCATCAGGGACAGGATGCCCACAGATGCGCAGTATTTT.

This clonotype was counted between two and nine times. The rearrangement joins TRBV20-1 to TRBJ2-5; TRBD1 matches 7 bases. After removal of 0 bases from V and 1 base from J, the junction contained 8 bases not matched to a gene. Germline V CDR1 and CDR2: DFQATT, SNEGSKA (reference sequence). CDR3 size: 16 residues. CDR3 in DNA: TGCAGTGCTAGAGACCAGGGGACAGCGGCCCAAGAGACCCAGTACTTC. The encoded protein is CSARDQGTAAQETQYF.

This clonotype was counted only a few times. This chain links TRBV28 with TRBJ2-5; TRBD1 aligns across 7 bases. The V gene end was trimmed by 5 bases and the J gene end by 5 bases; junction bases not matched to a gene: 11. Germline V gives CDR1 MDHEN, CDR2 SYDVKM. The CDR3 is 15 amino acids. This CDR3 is CASSPWTGPGETQYF. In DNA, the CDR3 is TGTGCCAGCAGTCCCTGGACAGGCCCGGGGGAGACCCAGTACTTC.

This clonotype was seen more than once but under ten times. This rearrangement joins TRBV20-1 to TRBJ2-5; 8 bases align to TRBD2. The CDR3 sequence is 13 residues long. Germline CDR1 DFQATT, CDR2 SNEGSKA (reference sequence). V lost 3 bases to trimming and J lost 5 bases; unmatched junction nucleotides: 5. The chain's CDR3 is CSASHGGGETQYF. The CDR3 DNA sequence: TGCAGTGCTAGTCACGGGGGGGGCGAGACCCAGTACTTC.

CDR3 sequence (DNA): TGTGCCAGCAGCCAAGGACAGGGCCTTGGCTACGAGCAGTACTTC. Translation: CASSQGQGLGYEQYF. The V and J genes are TRBV7-2 and TRBJ2-7; 8 nucleotides agree with TRBD1. Germline V gives CDR1 SGHTA, CDR2 FQGNSA. The junction had 9 bases not matched to a gene; V was cut back by 5 bases and J by 3 bases. The CDR3 totals 15 residues. Based on the CDR3 plus reference TRBV7-2 and TRBJ2-7, the full variable domain is GAGVSQSPSNKVTEKGKDVELRCDPISGHTALYWYRQSLGQGLEFLIYFQGNSAPDKSGLPSDRFSAERTGGSVSTLTIQRTQQEDSAVYLCASSQGQGLGYEQYFGPGTRLTVT.

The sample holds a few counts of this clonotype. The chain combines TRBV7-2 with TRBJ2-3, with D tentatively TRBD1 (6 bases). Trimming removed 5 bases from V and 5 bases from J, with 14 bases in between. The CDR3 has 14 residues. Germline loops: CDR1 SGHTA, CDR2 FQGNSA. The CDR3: CASSLYTGKDTQYF. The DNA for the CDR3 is TGTGCCAGCAGCCTTTATACAGGGAAAGATACGCAGTATTTT.

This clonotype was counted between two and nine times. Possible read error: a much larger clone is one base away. The CDR3 sequence: CASSLGGSLEAFF. CDR3 nucleotides: TGTGCCAGCAGCTTAGGGGGAAGTCTTGAAGCTTTCTTT. This chain joins TRBV7-2 and TRBJ1-1; no reliable D call. The length of the CDR3 is 13 residues. The V end lost 1 base, the J end lost 7 bases, and 10 bases lay between the germline ends. Germline V gene sequence: CDR1 SGHTA, CDR2 FQGNSA. Full variable domain (rest looked up from reference TRBV7-2 and TRBJ1-1): GAGVSQSPSNKVTEKGKDVELRCDPISGHTALYWYRQSLGQGLEFLIYFQGNSAPDKSGLPSDRFSAERTGGSVSTLTIQRTQQEDSAVYLCASSLGGSLEAFFGQGTRLTVV.

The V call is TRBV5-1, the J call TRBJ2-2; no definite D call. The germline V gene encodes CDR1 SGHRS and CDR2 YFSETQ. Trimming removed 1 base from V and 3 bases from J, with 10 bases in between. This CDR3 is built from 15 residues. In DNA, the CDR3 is TGCGCCAGCAGCTTGAGGACCTTCGACACCGGGGAGCTGTTTTTT. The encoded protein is CASSLRTFDTGELFF.

CDR3 region: CSVDGQGAGGYTF. The CDR3 region has the DNA TGCAGCGTTGATGGACAGGGGGCCGGCGGCTACACCTTC. The chain combines TRBV29-1 with TRBJ1-2, with 11 bases identical to TRBD1. The CDR3 covers 13 residues. V dropped 3 bases and J dropped 8; count of bases not matched to a gene: 5. CDR1 and CDR2 from the germline V gene are SQVTM and ANQGSEA.

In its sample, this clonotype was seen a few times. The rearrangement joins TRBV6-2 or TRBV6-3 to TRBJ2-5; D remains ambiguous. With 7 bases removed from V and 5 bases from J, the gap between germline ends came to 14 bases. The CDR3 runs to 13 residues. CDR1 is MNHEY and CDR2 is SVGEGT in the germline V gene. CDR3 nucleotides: TGTGCCAGCACCCTAGATGGCAGCGAGACCCAGTACTTC. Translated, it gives CASTLDGSETQYF.

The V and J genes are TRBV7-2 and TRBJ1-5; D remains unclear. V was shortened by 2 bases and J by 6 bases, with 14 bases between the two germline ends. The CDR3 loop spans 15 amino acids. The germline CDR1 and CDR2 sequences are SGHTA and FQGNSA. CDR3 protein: CASSLTWVIGQPQHF. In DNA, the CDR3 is TGTGCCAGCAGCTTAACCTGGGTAATTGGTCAGCCCCAGCATTTT.

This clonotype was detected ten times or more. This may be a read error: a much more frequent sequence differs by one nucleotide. In DNA, the CDR3 is TGTGCCAGCAGCTTGGGGGCAGGGATTACCTATGGCTACACCTTC. Its translation is CASSLGAGITYGYTF. V is TRBV5-5 and J is TRBJ1-2; the D gene is possibly TRBD1 (5 bases). The CDR3 extends over 15 amino acids. CDR1 is SGHKS and CDR2 is YYEKEE in the germline V gene (reference sequence). Deletions cut 0 bases from V and 4 bases from J, with 13 bases between.

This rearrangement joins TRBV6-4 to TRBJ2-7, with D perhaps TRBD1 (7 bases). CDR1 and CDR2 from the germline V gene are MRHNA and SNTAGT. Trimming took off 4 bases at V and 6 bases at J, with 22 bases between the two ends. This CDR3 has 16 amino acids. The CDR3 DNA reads TGTGCCAGCAGTGGCGTCCCTCTGGACAGGACTATCGAGCAGTACTTC. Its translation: CASSGVPLDRTIEQYF.

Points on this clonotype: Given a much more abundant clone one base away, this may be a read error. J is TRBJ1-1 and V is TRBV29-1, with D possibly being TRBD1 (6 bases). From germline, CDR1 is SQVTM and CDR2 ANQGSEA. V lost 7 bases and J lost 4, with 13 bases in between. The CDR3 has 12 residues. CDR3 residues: CSGLLQGTEAFF. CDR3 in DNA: TGCAGCGGTCTCCTACAGGGCACTGAAGCTTTCTTT.

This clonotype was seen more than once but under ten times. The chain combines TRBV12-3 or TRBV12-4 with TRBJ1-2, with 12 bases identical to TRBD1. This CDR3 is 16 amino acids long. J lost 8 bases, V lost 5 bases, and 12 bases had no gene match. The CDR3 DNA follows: TGTGCCAGCAGTGTATGGGACAGGGGGCTACTAGGGGGCTACACCTTC. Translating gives CASSVWDRGLLGGYTF.

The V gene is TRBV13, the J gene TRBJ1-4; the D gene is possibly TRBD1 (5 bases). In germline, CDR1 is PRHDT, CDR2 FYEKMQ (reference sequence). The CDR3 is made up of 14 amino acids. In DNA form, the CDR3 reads TGTGCTACAAAGGGCGGGACTACTAATGAAAAACTGTTTTTT. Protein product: CATKGGTTNEKLFF.

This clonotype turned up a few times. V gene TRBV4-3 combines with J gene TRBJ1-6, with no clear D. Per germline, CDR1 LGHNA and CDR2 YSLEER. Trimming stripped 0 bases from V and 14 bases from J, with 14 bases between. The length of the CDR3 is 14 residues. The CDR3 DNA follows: TGCGCCAGCAGCCAAGATCGGAGGGTGAGCACCCTCCACTTT. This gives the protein CASSQDRRVSTLHF.

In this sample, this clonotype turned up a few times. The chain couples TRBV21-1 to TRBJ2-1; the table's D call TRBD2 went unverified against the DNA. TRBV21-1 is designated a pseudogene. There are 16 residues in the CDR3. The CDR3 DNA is TGTGCCAGCAGCAAAATAGGGTTTAGCGGTGGGGATGAGCAGTTCTTC. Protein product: CASSKIGFSGGDEQFF.

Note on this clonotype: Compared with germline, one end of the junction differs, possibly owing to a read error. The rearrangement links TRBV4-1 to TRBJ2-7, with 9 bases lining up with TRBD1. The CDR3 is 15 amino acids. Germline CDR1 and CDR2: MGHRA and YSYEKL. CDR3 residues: CASSQALQGAGERYF. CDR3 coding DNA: TGCGCCAGCAGCCAAGCCCTACAGGGGGCGGGGGAGCGGTACTTC.